The present T cell receptor (beta chain) was sequenced within a study of Tregs in tolerant kidney transplant recipients. Study findings and constraints: Changing PCR primers prevented nucleotide comparison between some patients' samples. Biological reproducibility was not directly addressed in this study. Activated donor B cell expansion appeared to reveal the most relevant donor-specific TCRbeta repertoire.

This table comes from immunoSEQ multiplex PCR, and its TCRdb copy is limited to in-frame clones, with some not included. The sample holds more than 70,000 clones, roughly nine tenths seen once. The CDR3 consists of 17 residues. V lost 4 bases to trimming and J lost 4 bases, with 21 bases between them. Germline CDR1 and CDR2: SGHRS and YFSETQ. On this clone: The antigen is not known.

The nonmyeloablative bone marrow transplants came from related graft donors, with transient mixed chimerism. This chain links TRBV5-1 with TRBJ2-1; possibly TRBD1 for D (6 bases). The clonotype was recovered from a human patient who received a combined kidney and bone marrow transplant. Part of the T cell pool may stem from the graft donor. The sample here was CD4+ T cells from blood (PBMCs), taken 24 months after the transplant. The DNA for the CDR3 is TGCGCCAGCAGCCCACAGCAAACGTTGACAGGTTACAATGAGCAGTTCTTC. Amino acids: CASSPQQTLTGYNEQFF.